Each of the 25 T cell receptor beta chains below was sequenced from the same sample in a study of cytomegalovirus exposure and HLA in healthy donors. 60 Vbeta and 13 Jbeta primers were used in PCR. Produced via immunoSEQ multiplex PCR; TCRdb's table is partial and in-frame only. Altogether over 100,000 clones are present, roughly 80% being singletons, with the ten largest covering 1.5%. The sequenced sample consisted of PBMCs. These receptors were collected from a man aged 35 to 55 in good health and CMV-seronegative.

The rearrangement joins TRBV18 to TRBJ1-2; D is perhaps TRBD1 (5 bases). Deletions cut 8 bases from V and 7 bases from J, with 20 bases between. Germline CDR1 reads KGHSH; CDR2 reads LQKENI. The CDR3 sequence is 14 residues long. The CDR3 reads CASQNADRISGYTF. CDR3 bases: TGTGCCAGCCAAAATGCTGACAGAATTTCTGGCTACACCTTC.

This chain links TRBV15 with TRBJ2-7, with a possible D match to TRBD2 (5 bases). The V gene's germline CDR1 is LNHNV and CDR2 YYDKDF (reference sequence). The V end was cut by 3 bases, the J end by 1 base, with 16 bases between. The CDR3 extends over 16 amino acids. CDR3 protein: CATSSHRGMISYEQYF. The CDR3 region has the DNA TGTGCCACCAGCAGCCACAGAGGGATGATTTCCTACGAGCAGTACTTC.

The chain uses TRBV9 and TRBJ1-2, with D maybe TRBD1 (5 bases). Germline V gives CDR1 SGDLS, CDR2 YYNGEE. This CDR3 spans 15 amino acids. Between the trimmed V and J ends, which lost 4 bases and 0 bases, there was a span of 13 bases. In nucleotides, the CDR3 is TGTGCCAGCAGCCGACCCCCAGGGTCTAACTATGGCTACACCTTC. It specifies CASSRPPGSNYGYTF. Filled out from reference TRBV9 and TRBJ1-2, the complete variable domain reads DSGVTQTPKHLITATGQRVTLRCSPRSGDLSVYWYQQSLDQGLQFLIQYYNGEERAKGNILERFSAQQFPDLHSELNLSSLELGDSALYFCASSRPPGSNYGYTFGSGTRLTVV.

V is TRBV4-1 and J is TRBJ1-2, with TRBD1 identical over 8 bases. V gave up 0 bases and J gave up 1 base; unmatched junction bases: 7. The CDR3 consists of 17 residues. CDR1 is MGHRA and CDR2 is YSYEKL in the germline V gene. The CDR3 DNA is TGCGCCAGCAGCCAAGATTTTCGACAGGGGAATAACTATGGCTACACCTTC. It translates to CASSQDFRQGNNYGYTF.

The rearrangement joins TRBV29-1 to TRBJ2-7; D remains ambiguous. Trimming shortened V by 6 bases and J by 4 bases, and 13 bases separated the two germline ends. Germline V gives CDR1 SQVTM, CDR2 ANQGSEA. This CDR3 has 12 residues. The CDR3, as DNA: TGCAGCGTGAAGACCCCGAGGTACGAGCAGTACTTC. It codes for CSVKTPRYEQYF.

This clone occurred a few times. The chain employs TRBV6-5 and TRBJ1-5; 8 bases line up with TRBD1. The CDR3 extends over 14 amino acids. Unmatched junction bases numbered 3, after V lost 4 bases and J lost 4 bases. Germline-derived CDR1 and CDR2 are MNHEY and SVGAGI. CDR3 protein: CASSSDRANQPQHF. The DNA for the CDR3 is TGTGCCAGCAGTTCGGACAGGGCGAATCAGCCCCAGCATTTT.

This rearrangement joins TRBV7-6 to TRBJ1-1; 7 bases agree with TRBD1. Trimming cost V 9 bases and J 1 base; bases outside gene matches: 8. The CDR3 length is 14 residues. Germline V gives CDR1 SGHVS, CDR2 FNYEAQ. The DNA of the CDR3 is TGTGCCAGTCGCGCAGGGGGAAAGAACACTGAAGCTTTCTTT. Translated, it gives CASRAGGKNTEAFF. Drawing the rest from reference TRBV7-6 and TRBJ1-1, the complete variable domain is GAGVSQSPRYKVTKRGQDVALRCDPISGHVSLYWYRQALGQGPEFLTYFNYEAQQDKSGLPNDRFSAERPEGSISTLTIQRTEQRDSAMYRCASRAGGKNTEAFFGQGTRLTVV.

This sequence joins TRBV28 and TRBJ1-1; a weak D match, TRBD1 (6 bases). Per the germline V gene, CDR1 is MDHEN and CDR2 is SYDVKM. This CDR3 has 11 residues. The V and J ends lost 7 bases and 9 bases respectively, with 12 bases between them. CDR3 DNA sequence: TGTGCCAGCACAACCGGGACAAAAGCTTTCTTT. Translating it yields CASTTGTKAFF.

The chain uses TRBV20-1 and TRBJ2-7; possible D gene TRBD2, 5 bases. The CDR3 loop spans 11 amino acids. CDR1 DFQATT and CDR2 SNEGSKA come from the germline V gene (reference sequence). The V and J ends lost 8 bases and 6 bases respectively, with 14 bases between them. The CDR3 nucleotides read TGCAGTACCCCGGACGGGGTCGAGCAGTACTTC. Its translation is CSTPDGVEQYF.

V is TRBV19 and J is TRBJ2-1; possibly TRBD2 for D (5 bases). The CDR3 covers 13 residues. The germline gives CDR1 LNHDA, CDR2 SQIVND (reference sequence). Trimming took off 4 bases at V and 3 bases at J, with 7 bases between the two ends. The CDR3 DNA sequence: TGTGCCAGTAGTAACGGGGTCTACAATGAGCAGTTCTTC. It translates to CASSNGVYNEQFF.

This clone was seen only once. The genes are TRBV28 and TRBJ2-2; 7 positions match TRBD1. Germline-derived CDR1 and CDR2 are MDHEN and SYDVKM. J was trimmed by 3 bases and V by 5 bases; bases with no gene match: 6. The CDR3 is made up of 15 amino acids. CDR3 sequence reads: CASSSWDRYTGELFF. The CDR3 DNA reads TGTGCCAGCAGTAGCTGGGACAGATACACCGGGGAGCTGTTTTTT.

V usage is TRBV28 and J usage is TRBJ2-1; 15 bases match TRBD2. The CDR3 sequence is 18 residues long. V trimming: 8 bases; J trimming: 2 bases; junction bases outside the gene matches: 10. The V gene's germline CDR1 is MDHEN and CDR2 SYDVKM. The CDR3 DNA reads as TGTGCCAGCGTTACCGGGACTAGCGGGGGGCCCACCTACAATGAGCAGTTCTTC. This translates into CASVTGTSGGPTYNEQFF. The variable domain in full, with the rest retrieved from reference TRBV28 and TRBJ2-1, is DVKVTQSSRYLVKRTGEKVFLECVQDMDHENMFWYRQDPGLGLRLIYFSYDVKMKEKGDIPEGYSVSREKKERFSLILESASTNQTSMYLCASVTGTSGGPTYNEQFFGPGTRLTVL.

This clone was observed a handful of times. The CDR3 DNA is TGTGCCAGCCTACTTTACAGGGGGCGCTCCGATGGCTACACCTTC. Translation: CASLLYRGRSDGYTF. V usage is TRBV6-1 and J usage is TRBJ1-2; 9 nucleotides agree with TRBD1. The CDR3 contains 15 residues. Trimming took 8 bases from V and 6 from J; bases not matched to a gene: 13. From germline, CDR1 is MNHNS and CDR2 SASEGT.

V and J are TRBV7-9 and TRBJ2-1, with 10 bases that match TRBD2. Germline values: CDR1 SEHNR, CDR2 FQNEAQ (reference sequence). The CDR3 is made up of 18 amino acids. Germline trimming cut 4 bases from V and 2 bases from J; bases unmatched to any gene: 11. This CDR3 is CASSSSGTSEGPYNEQFF. The CDR3 region has the DNA TGTGCCAGCAGCTCTTCCGGGACTAGCGAAGGACCCTACAATGAGCAGTTCTTC.

The V and J genes are TRBV10-3 and TRBJ2-6, with 7 bases identical to TRBD1. In germline, CDR1 is ENHRY, CDR2 SYGVKD. The CDR3 extends over 16 amino acids. V lost 10 bases, J lost 0 bases, and 9 bases stayed unmatched. The DNA for the CDR3 is TGTGCCACCAGAAGAACAGGGGACTCTGGGGCCAACGTCCTGACTTTC. This sequence encodes CATRRTGDSGANVLTF.

The chain recombines TRBV7-2 with TRBJ1-4; no clear D. The CDR3 contains 15 residues. Per the germline V gene, CDR1 is SGHTA and CDR2 is FQGNSA. Trimming cost V 1 base and J 8 bases, with 14 bases left between them. In DNA form, the CDR3 reads TGTGCCAGCAGCTTAGAGTTGGGGAGGCGGGAAAAACTGTTTTTT. Encoded protein: CASSLELGRREKLFF.

The rearrangement joins TRBV6-6 to TRBJ1-1; a possible D gene is TRBD1 (5 bases). Germline CDR1 and CDR2: MNHNY and SVGAGI (reference sequence). This CDR3 comprises 15 residues. Trimming pared 0 bases from V and 3 bases from J, leaving 11 bases between. The CDR3 protein is CASSYSGGKYTEAFF. The CDR3 DNA reads TGTGCCAGCAGTTACTCGGGGGGGAAGTACACTGAAGCTTTCTTT.

The genes are TRBV7-8 and TRBJ2-5; weak D call: TRBD2 (5 bases). Gene TRBJ2-7 matches the end of the DNA better, so the J call may be wrong. Germline V gene lookup returns CDR1 SGHVS and CDR2 FQNEAQ. CDR3 length equals 14 residues. CDR3 region: CASSLKISVYEQYF. CDR3 bases: TGTGCCAGCAGCTTAAAGATTAGCGTCTACGAGCAGTACTTC.

The V gene is TRBV7-6, the J gene TRBJ1-1; D gene uncertain. Germline values: CDR1 SGHVS, CDR2 FNYEAQ. CDR3 length: 14 residues. V was trimmed by 1 base and J by 0 bases, leaving 6 bases between them. The CDR3 reads CASSLELMNTEAFF. The DNA for the CDR3 is TGTGCCAGCAGCTTAGAACTTATGAACACTGAAGCTTTCTTT.

The rearrangement uses TRBV7-2 and TRBJ2-7; the match to TRBD2 covers 7 bases. Germline CDR1 SGHTA, CDR2 FQGNSA. This CDR3 has 14 amino acids. Germline trimming cut 2 bases from V and 3 bases from J; bases unmatched to any gene: 4. In nucleotides, the CDR3 is TGTGCCAGCAGCTTAACCGGGGGGAACTACGAGCAGTACTTC. This encodes CASSLTGGNYEQYF.

This chain joins TRBV6-5 and TRBJ1-5; D uncertain. This CDR3 spans 14 amino acids. Trimming removed 0 bases at V and 0 bases at J, with 3 bases between. The germline gives CDR1 MNHEY, CDR2 SVGAGI. The DNA of the CDR3 is TGTGCCAGCAGTTACTCTTATAGCAATCAGCCCCAGCATTTT. This translates into CASSYSYSNQPQHF.

The CDR3 coding sequence is TGTGCCAGCAGCCCCCCTGTGGGGCTCCTTATGAACACTGAAGCTTTCTTT. Its protein product is CASSPPVGLLMNTEAFF. J is TRBJ1-1 and V is TRBV28, with D possibly TRBD1 on 5 matching bases. This CDR3 spans 17 amino acids. The V end was cut by 6 bases, the J end by 0 bases, with 20 bases between. Looked up from germline, CDR1 is MDHEN and CDR2 is SYDVKM.

This chain joins TRBV11-2 and TRBJ2-7, with D perhaps TRBD2 (5 bases). V was cut by 4 bases and J by 0 bases, with 13 bases left in between. CDR1 and CDR2 (germline): SGHAT, FQNNGV. The CDR3 consists of 15 residues. The CDR3 reads CASSSLTRRSYEQYF. CDR3 bases: TGTGCCAGCAGCTCCCTTACTAGACGCTCCTACGAGCAGTACTTC.

This chain joins TRBV2 and TRBJ2-5; the match to TRBD1 covers 8 bases. V shed 3 bases and J 5 bases; nucleotides not matched to a gene: 8. The germline CDR1 and CDR2 sequences are SNHLY and FYNNEI. The CDR3 covers 15 residues. DNA for the CDR3: TGTGCCAGCAGTGATGGTAACAGGGGGGTTGAGACCCAGTACTTC. Translating it yields CASSDGNRGVETQYF.

The rearrangement uses TRBV19 and TRBJ1-2, with TRBD1 as a possible D gene (6 bases). This CDR3 region has 14 residues. The V gene's germline CDR1 is LNHDA and CDR2 SQIVND (reference sequence). V lost 4 bases to trimming and J lost 8 bases, with 17 bases between them. CDR3 sequence reads: CASSTGQHFGGYTF. Written as DNA, the CDR3 is TGTGCCAGTAGTACAGGACAGCATTTTGGCGGCTACACCTTC.